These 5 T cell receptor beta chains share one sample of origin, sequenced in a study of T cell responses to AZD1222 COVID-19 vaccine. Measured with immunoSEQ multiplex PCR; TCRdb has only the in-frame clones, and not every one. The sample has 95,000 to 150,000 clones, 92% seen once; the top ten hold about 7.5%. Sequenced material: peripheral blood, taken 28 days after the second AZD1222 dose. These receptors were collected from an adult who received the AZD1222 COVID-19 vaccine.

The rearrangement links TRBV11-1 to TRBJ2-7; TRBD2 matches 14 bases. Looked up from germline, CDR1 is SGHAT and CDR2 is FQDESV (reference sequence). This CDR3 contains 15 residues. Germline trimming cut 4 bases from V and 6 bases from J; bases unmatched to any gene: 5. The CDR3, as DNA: TGTGCCAGCAGCTCGGGACTAGCGGGAGTTCTCGAGCAGTACTTC. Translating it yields CASSSGLAGVLEQYF.

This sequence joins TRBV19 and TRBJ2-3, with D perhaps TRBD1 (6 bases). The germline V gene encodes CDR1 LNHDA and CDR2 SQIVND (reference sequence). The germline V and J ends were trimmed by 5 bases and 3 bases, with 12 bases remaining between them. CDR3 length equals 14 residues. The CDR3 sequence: CASSPTGNTDTQYF. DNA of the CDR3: TGTGCCAGTAGTCCGACAGGAAATACAGATACGCAGTATTTT.

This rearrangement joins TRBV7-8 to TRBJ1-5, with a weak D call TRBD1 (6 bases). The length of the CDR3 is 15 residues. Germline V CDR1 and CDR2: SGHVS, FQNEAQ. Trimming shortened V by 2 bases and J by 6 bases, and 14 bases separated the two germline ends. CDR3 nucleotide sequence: TGTGCCAGCAGCTTATTAGCGGGGGGCGCTCAGCCCCAGCATTTT. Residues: CASSLLAGGAQPQHF. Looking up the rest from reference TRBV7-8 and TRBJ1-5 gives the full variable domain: GAGVSQSPRYKVAKRGQDVALRCDPISGHVSLFWYQQALGQGPEFLTYFQNEAQLDKSGLPSDRFFAERPEGSVSTLKIQRTQQEDSAVYLCASSLLAGGAQPQHFGDGTRLSIL.

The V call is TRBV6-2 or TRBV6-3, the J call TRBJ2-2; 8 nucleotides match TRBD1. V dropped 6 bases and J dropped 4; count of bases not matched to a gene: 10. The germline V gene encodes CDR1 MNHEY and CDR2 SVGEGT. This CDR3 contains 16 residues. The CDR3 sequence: CASSKERTGPTGELFF. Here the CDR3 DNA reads TGTGCCAGCAGCAAAGAAAGGACAGGGCCCACCGGGGAGCTGTTTTTT.

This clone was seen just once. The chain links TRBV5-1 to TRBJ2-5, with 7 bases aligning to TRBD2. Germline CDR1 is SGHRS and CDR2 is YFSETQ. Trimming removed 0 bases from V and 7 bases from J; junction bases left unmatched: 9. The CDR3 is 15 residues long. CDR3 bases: TGCGCCAGCAGCTTGGAAGCTAGCGGTCCCCGGACCCAGTACTTC. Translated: CASSLEASGPRTQYF.